A single T cell receptor beta chain is shown here with its context. This specimen comes from a study of T cells in Graves' hyperthyroidism and ophthalmopathy. V was clipped by 5 bases and J by 1 base; unmatched bases: 9. This CDR3 comprises 15 residues. Germline V gene data show CDR1 as DFQATT and CDR2 as SNEGSKA (reference sequence). TCR beta CDR3 sequences were amplified from RNA transcripts. Primed by the HTBI set, a first-round RT-PCR was run on the TCR CDR3. From the multiplex PCR reads, TCRdb called clonotypes with MiXCR, one entry per CDR3 protein. The sample carries under 350,000 distinct CDR3 sequences, 15% to 20% recorded once.

The rearrangement joins TRBV20-1 to TRBJ2-5, with TRBD1 matching 8 bases. The TCR was taken from a woman in her fifties or sixties with Graves' hyperthyroidism. The sample was blood. CDR3 DNA sequence: TGCAGTGCTGGACAGGGAGATAGCGGCCAAGAGACCCAGTACTTC. It yields the protein CSAGQGDSGQETQYF.